The 17 T cell receptor beta chains below were found in one sample sequenced in a study of chemoradiotherapy in HPV16-positive cancers. Clones were read by immunoSEQ multiplex PCR, and TCRdb kept only the in-frame ones, dropping some. This sample carries about 24,000 clones, roughly 87% of them seen once, and the ten largest clones take roughly 4.7%. The sample consisted of blood, taken from a patient who underwent chemoradiotherapy. Receptor source: a human donor with HPV-associated anogenital cancer.

This clone has just a few counts. The rearrangement joins TRBV7-2 to TRBJ2-7; 11 nucleotides match TRBD2. CDR1 and CDR2 from the germline V gene are SGHTA and FQGNSA. The CDR3 extends over 15 amino acids. After removal of 6 bases from V and 7 bases from J, the junction contained 11 bases not matched to a gene. CDR3 protein: CASRLAGGLAGEQYF. CDR3 DNA sequence: TGTGCCAGCAGGCTAGCGGGAGGCCTGGCGGGGGAGCAGTACTTC.

The V call is TRBV6-1, the J call TRBJ2-7; 7 nucleotides match TRBD1. Germline V gives CDR1 MNHNS, CDR2 SASEGT. The CDR3 runs 15 residues. V shed 8 bases, J shed 7 bases, and the junction held 17 bases outside the gene matches. For the CDR3, the DNA is TGTGCCAGCCTTTTCAGCCCGGGCCCAGGGGGAGAGCAGTACTTC. Translation gives CASLFSPGPGGEQYF.

V usage is TRBV5-4 and J usage is TRBJ2-1; weak D call: TRBD1 (7 bases). In germline, CDR1 is SGHNT, CDR2 YYREEE (reference sequence). This CDR3 spans 14 amino acids. Between the trimmed V and J ends, which lost 4 bases and 3 bases, there was a span of 11 bases. In DNA, the CDR3 is TGTGCCAGCAGCGGAGGGGGCGGCTACAATGAGCAGTTCTTC. Its translation: CASSGGGGYNEQFF.

The chain couples TRBV30 to TRBJ1-4; TRBD1 matches at 10 bases. Germline loops: CDR1 GTSNPN, CDR2 SVGIG (reference sequence). The CDR3 consists of 14 residues. V lost 0 bases and J lost 8; bases outside the gene matches: 3. The CDR3 bases are TGTGCCTGGAGTGTCGGGACAGGGGAAGAAAAACTGTTTTTT. Translating gives CAWSVGTGEEKLFF.

This chain joins TRBV10-3 and TRBJ1-2; tentatively, D is TRBD1 (5 bases). The CDR3 runs 18 residues. V was trimmed by 0 bases and J by 4 bases, leaving 21 bases between them. Germline assignment: CDR1 ENHRY and CDR2 SYGVKD. CDR3 coding DNA: TGTGCCATCAGTGAGTCGAGCCGACAGTTTCTAAGGGGCTATGGCTACACCTTC. It encodes CAISESSRQFLRGYGYTF.

V and J are TRBV2 and TRBJ1-3, with D perhaps TRBD1 (5 bases). This CDR3 spans 17 amino acids. Germline V gives CDR1 SNHLY, CDR2 FYNNEI. V was clipped by 2 bases and J by 1 base, with 15 bases between them. The CDR3, as DNA: TGTGCCAGCAGTGAAATGCGGGCGGGGGTTTCTGGAAACACCATATATTTT. Residues: CASSEMRAGVSGNTIYF. Filled out from reference TRBV2 and TRBJ1-3, the complete variable domain reads EPEVTQTPSHQVTQMGQEVILRCVPISNHLYFYWYRQILGQKVEFLVSFYNNEISEKSEIFDDQFSVERPDGSNFTLKIRSTKLEDSAMYFCASSEMRAGVSGNTIYFGEGSWLTVV.

The chain employs TRBV6-1 and TRBJ2-7; D ambiguous. Germline lookup yields CDR1 MNHNS and CDR2 SASEGT. V was trimmed by 4 bases and J by 2 bases, leaving 12 bases between them. The CDR3 length is 14 residues. CDR3 residues: CASSVGLETYEQYF. The DNA for the CDR3 is TGTGCCAGCAGTGTAGGTTTAGAGACCTACGAGCAGTACTTC.

The chain carries TRBV12-5 and TRBJ1-1; D might be TRBD1 (5 bases). The germline V gene has CDR1 LGHNT and CDR2 FRNRAP. The V gene lost 0 bases and the J gene lost 4 bases, with 12 bases spanning the gap. The CDR3 totals 15 residues. The CDR3 DNA reads TGTGCTAGTGGTTTGGTACTCGGAAGGGGCACTGAAGCTTTCTTT. Residues: CASGLVLGRGTEAFF.

The V gene is TRBV19, the J gene TRBJ2-2; unclear D gene. The germline V and J ends were trimmed by 7 bases and 6 bases, with 18 bases remaining between them. Germline V gene lookup returns CDR1 LNHDA and CDR2 SQIVND (reference sequence). The CDR3 runs 15 residues. DNA of the CDR3: TGTGCCAGTACCGTGGCGTACTTCCCCCCCGGGGAGCTGTTTTTT. Its protein is CASTVAYFPPGELFF. The variable domain in full, completed from reference TRBV19 and TRBJ2-2, reads DGGITQSPKYLFRKEGQNVTLSCEQNLNHDAMYWYRQDPGQGLRLIYYSQIVNDFQKGDIAEGYSVSREKKESFPLTVTSAQKNPTAFYLCASTVAYFPPGELFFGEGSRLTVL.

The chain links TRBV2 to TRBJ2-2, with TRBD2 identical over 9 bases. The CDR3 is 16 amino acids. Germline assignment: CDR1 SNHLY and CDR2 FYNNEI. The V segment lost 6 bases and the J segment 5 bases; nucleotides outside the gene matches: 10. The CDR3 sequence is CASSLAGSSETGELFF. The CDR3 DNA reads TGTGCCAGCAGCCTAGCGGGGTCTTCGGAAACCGGGGAGCTGTTTTTT.

This clone was picked up one time. V is TRBV6-5 and J is TRBJ1-1; no clear D. The CDR3 runs 13 residues. Germline V gene data show CDR1 as MNHEY and CDR2 as SVGAGI. Trimming took 2 bases from V and 6 from J, leaving 10 bases between them. CDR3 sequence: CASSYTISAEAFF. In DNA form, the CDR3 reads TGTGCCAGCAGTTACACCATCTCCGCTGAAGCTTTCTTT.

The V and J genes are TRBV30 and TRBJ2-1; 11 positions match TRBD2. This CDR3 region has 14 residues. J lost 9 bases, V lost 8 bases, and 12 bases had no gene match. Germline V gives CDR1 GTSNPN, CDR2 SVGIG (reference sequence). Here the CDR3 reads CAGELAGVGVEQFF. CDR3 in DNA: TGTGCCGGGGAACTAGCGGGGGTTGGAGTTGAGCAGTTCTTC.

The rearrangement uses TRBV6-1 and TRBJ2-5, with D uncertain. Germline lookup yields CDR1 MNHNS and CDR2 SASEGT. CDR3 size: 13 residues. Trimming left V 5 bases short and J 2 bases short, with 9 bases between. In DNA form, the CDR3 reads TGTGCCAGCAGTCCCCCAGGTCAAGAGACCCAGTACTTC. This encodes CASSPPGQETQYF.

The chain employs TRBV6-5 and TRBJ1-2, with a possible D match to TRBD1 (5 bases). Germline CDR1 reads MNHEY; CDR2 reads SVGAGI. This CDR3 is 14 amino acids long. The V and J ends lost 4 bases and 10 bases respectively, with 19 bases between them. The DNA of the CDR3 is TGTGCCAGCAGTTCCCCCGGGGCAGGGAAAGCCTACACCTTC. It is translated as CASSSPGAGKAYTF.

V gene TRBV2 combines with J gene TRBJ2-7; a weak D match, TRBD1 (5 bases). This CDR3 region has 13 residues. The V gene's germline CDR1 is SNHLY and CDR2 FYNNEI. The V end was cut by 3 bases, the J end by 3 bases, with 9 bases between. CDR3 sequence (DNA): TGTGCCAGCAGTGACAGGGTAAGCTACGAGCAGTACTTC. Translation: CASSDRVSYEQYF.

CDR3 DNA sequence: TGTGCCAGCAGCATAGTTTCTGGGGGGGACACCGGGGAGCTGTTTTTT. It encodes CASSIVSGGDTGELFF. The V and J genes are TRBV21-1 and TRBJ2-2; the D call in the table, TRBD2, was not verified against the DNA. TRBV21-1 is designated a pseudogene. This CDR3 contains 16 residues.

The chain joins TRBV30 to TRBJ1-3; unclear D gene. In germline, CDR1 is GTSNPN, CDR2 SVGIG (reference sequence). The CDR3 consists of 13 residues. V dropped 2 bases and J dropped 3 bases, with 8 bases sitting between them. DNA of the CDR3: TGTGCCTGGAGTTTAAGAGTTGGAAACACCATATATTTT. This encodes CAWSLRVGNTIYF.